The T cell receptor beta chain described here comes from a study of immune evolution from preneoplasia to lung adenocarcinoma. Turning to the study itself: HLA loss of heterozygosity: 5.5% to 8.5% AIS, more than 14% MIA, approximately 35% ADC, none AAH.

In regard to this clone: No antigen is known for it.

This table comes from immunoSEQ multiplex PCR, and its TCRdb copy is limited to in-frame clones, with some not included. The sample comprises 6,000 to 6,500 clones, around 69% of which are singletons, and approximately 9.8% rests with the top ten. There are 11 residues in the CDR3. The germline gives CDR1 SQVTM, CDR2 ANQGSEA. The V end was cut by 8 bases, the J end by 4 bases, with 9 bases between. The study's findings and limits: Normal lung had highest clonality; later lesions appeared denser, more diverse.

Sequencing input: FFPE lung adenocarcinoma in situ tissue. The chain employs TRBV29-1 and TRBJ1-3; the D is unclear. The sequence was collected from a donor older than 65 with lung adenocarcinoma. The CDR3 is CSFRAGNTIYF. CDR3 coding DNA: TGCAGCTTTCGGGCGGGAAACACCATATATTTT.